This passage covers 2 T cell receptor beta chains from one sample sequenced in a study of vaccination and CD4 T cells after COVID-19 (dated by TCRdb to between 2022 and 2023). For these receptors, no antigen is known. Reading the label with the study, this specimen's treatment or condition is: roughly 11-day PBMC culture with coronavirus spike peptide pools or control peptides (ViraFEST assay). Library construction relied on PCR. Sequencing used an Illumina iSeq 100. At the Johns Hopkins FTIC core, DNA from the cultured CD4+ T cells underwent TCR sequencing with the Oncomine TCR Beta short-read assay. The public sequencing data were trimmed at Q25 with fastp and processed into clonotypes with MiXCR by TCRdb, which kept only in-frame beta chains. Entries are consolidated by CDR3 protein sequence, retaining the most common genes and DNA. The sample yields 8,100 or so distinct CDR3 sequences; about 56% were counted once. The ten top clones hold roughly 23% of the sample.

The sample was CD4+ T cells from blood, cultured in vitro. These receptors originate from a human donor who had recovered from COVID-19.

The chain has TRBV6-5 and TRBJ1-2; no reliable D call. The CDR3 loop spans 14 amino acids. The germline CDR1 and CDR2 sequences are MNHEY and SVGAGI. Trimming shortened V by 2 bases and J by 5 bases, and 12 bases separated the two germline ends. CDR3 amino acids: CASSYGAQPYGYTF. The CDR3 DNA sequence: TGTGCCAGCAGTTACGGCGCCCAGCCTTATGGCTACACCTTC.

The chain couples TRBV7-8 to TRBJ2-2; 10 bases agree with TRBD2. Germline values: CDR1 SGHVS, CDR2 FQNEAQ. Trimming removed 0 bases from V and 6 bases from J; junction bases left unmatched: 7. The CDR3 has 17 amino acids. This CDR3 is CASSLASGRARAGELFF. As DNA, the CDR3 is TGTGCCAGCAGCTTAGCCAGCGGGAGGGCCAGGGCCGGGGAGCTGTTTTTT.